The following is a TCR beta chain sequence with its context. Its matching antigen is unknown. The CDR3 consists of 15 residues. CDR1 is SGHTA, CDR2 FQGNSA, per germline. V was pared by 3 bases and J by 0 bases, with 10 bases between. This sample was taken from a study of T-cell memory formation after mild COVID-19. Turning to the study itself: The two donors had largely donor-specific TCR clusters. Study-wide results and caveats: Contracting clones from day 15 to 85 showed balanced CD4/CD8; later expanders favored CD4+. Mostly located in CM and EM were contracting CD4+ clones, with contracting CD8+ clones located in EMRA. Pre-infection memory already had some responding clones, implying cross-reactive memory joined.

Each CDR3 protein is one row after TCRdb ran MiXCR on the 5' RACE reads. The sample contains about 340,000 distinct CDR3 sequences, about 15% of which appear only once. The chain has TRBV7-2 and TRBJ2-3; D remains ambiguous. This receptor was identified in a man aged 18 to 35 who had mild COVID-19 (a few samples of this study predate the infection). Cell type and time point are not known. Input material: PBMCs or a T cell subset sorted from them (not recorded which). CDR3 bases: TGTGCCAGCAGCTTTACAAGGTCTAGCACAGATACGCAGTATTTT. Encoded protein: CASSFTRSSTDTQYF.